A single sample gave rise to the 4 T cell receptor beta chains below, sequenced in a study of esophageal squamous cell carcinoma under preoperative chemotherapy. TCRdb independently ran MiXCR on the PCR reads; one entry per CDR3 protein. The repertoire holds tens of thousands of distinct CDR3 sequences, with 52% as singletons. As for time point: after preoperative PTX-NDP chemotherapy. This sample was taken from a patient given preoperative chemotherapy. Every receptor here comes from a human donor with esophageal squamous cell carcinoma. The donor label of this sample is uncertain.

This clonotype has a handful of counts. The chain uses TRBV19 and TRBJ2-2; no clear D gene. CDR3 size: 14 residues. CDR1 is LNHDA, CDR2 SQIVND, per germline (reference sequence). With 3 bases removed from V and 7 bases from J, the gap between germline ends came to 12 bases. CDR3 sequence (DNA): TGTGCCAGTAGTATCAAGGCTTCTGGCGGGGAGCTGTTTTTT. It encodes CASSIKASGGELFF.

The gene calls are TRBV7-9 and TRBJ1-2; TRBD1 might be the D (6 bases). This CDR3 is 11 amino acids long. The V and J ends lost 7 bases and 7 bases respectively, with 10 bases between them. Germline lookup yields CDR1 SEHNR and CDR2 FQNEAQ (reference sequence). CDR3 sequence reads: CASTTGFGYTF. The CDR3 region has the DNA TGTGCCAGCACAACAGGGTTTGGCTACACCTTC.

J is TRBJ2-5 and V is TRBV7-2, with D perhaps being TRBD1 or TRBD2 (5 bases each). CDR3 length equals 13 residues. V was trimmed by 8 bases and J by 8 bases, leaving 18 bases between them. Germline V CDR1 and CDR2: SGHTA, FQGNSA. In nucleotides, the CDR3 is TGTGCCAGCTCCGGGACGTTCTCCGATACCCAGTACTTC. Protein sequence: CASSGTFSDTQYF. Drawing the rest from reference TRBV7-2 and TRBJ2-5, the complete variable domain is GAGVSQSPSNKVTEKGKDVELRCDPISGHTALYWYRQSLGQGLEFLIYFQGNSAPDKSGLPSDRFSAERTGGSVSTLTIQRTQQEDSAVYLCASSGTFSDTQYFGPGTRLLVL.

J is TRBJ2-2 and V is TRBV7-8; 9 bases agree with TRBD2. V shed 0 bases, J shed 1 base, and the junction held 6 bases outside the gene matches. This CDR3 comprises 18 residues. The germline CDR1 and CDR2 sequences are SGHVS and FQNEAQ. CDR3 amino acids: CASSLAWMREGNTGELFF. CDR3 DNA sequence: TGTGCCAGCAGCTTAGCCTGGATGCGGGAGGGGAACACCGGGGAGCTGTTTTTT.